The clone carrying this TCR beta chain was detected a few times. What it binds is unknown. Vbeta (60) and Jbeta (13) primers were used in the PCR. Per the original data handling: Unique TCR beta chains numbered approximately 80 million in a later analysis, with around 12 million shared. Produced via immunoSEQ multiplex PCR; TCRdb's table is partial and in-frame only. For V, J and clone size, that table is used; D and trimming come from the DNA. The data hold more than 100,000 clones, with approximately 80% observed a single time. This record belongs to a study of cytomegalovirus exposure and HLA in healthy donors. Looking at the study overall: Around 80 million unique TCR sequences came from HLA-typed donors in an early release.

General study results and limits: Immune exposure information comprised only CMV serostatus. In a later analysis, a missense DCLRE1C variant was linked to TCR beta V- and J-gene trimming.

The sequenced sample consisted of PBMCs. The TCR comes from a human donor in good health.

This CDR3 reads CASTPGGGGMNTEAFF. DNA for the CDR3: TGTGCCAGCACCCCTGGAGGGGGGGGGATGAACACTGAAGCTTTCTTT. V is TRBV7-9 and J is TRBJ1-1; tentative D call: TRBD1 (6 bases). The V end lost 7 bases, the J end lost 0 bases, and 18 bases lay between the germline ends. Per germline, CDR1 SEHNR and CDR2 FQNEAQ (reference sequence). The CDR3 is 16 residues long.